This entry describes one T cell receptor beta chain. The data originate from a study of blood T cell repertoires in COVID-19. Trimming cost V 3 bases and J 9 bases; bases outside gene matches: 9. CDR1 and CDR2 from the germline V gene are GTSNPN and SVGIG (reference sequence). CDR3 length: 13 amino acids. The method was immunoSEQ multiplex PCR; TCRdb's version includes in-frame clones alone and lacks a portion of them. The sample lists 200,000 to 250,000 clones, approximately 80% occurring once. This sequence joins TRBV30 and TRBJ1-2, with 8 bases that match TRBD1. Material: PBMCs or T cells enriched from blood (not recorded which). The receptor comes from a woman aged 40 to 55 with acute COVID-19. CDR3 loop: CAWRMDRERSYTF. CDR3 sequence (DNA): TGTGCCTGGAGGATGGACAGGGAGAGAAGCTACACCTTC. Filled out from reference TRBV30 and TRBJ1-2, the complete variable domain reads SQTIHQWPATLVQPVGSPLSLECTVEGTSNPNLYWYRQAAGRGLQLLFYSVGIGQISSEVPQNLSASRPQDRQFILSSKKLLLSDSGFYLCAWRMDRERSYTFGSGTRLTVV.